Below are 29 T cell receptor beta chains sequenced from a single sample in a study of T cell repertoires in cytomegalovirus infection. TCRdb passed the reads through MiXCR, listing each CDR3 protein once. The sample shows hundreds of thousands of distinct CDR3 sequences, around 30% of them seen only once. Their target antigens are unknown. This specimen was cultured CD8+ T cells from PBMCs, taken from culture after CMV antigen stimulation. Receptors originate from a human donor in good health (CMV status not recorded). Some clones in this sample may be carry-over from other donors' samples.

This clonotype was counted a few times. This chain links TRBV2 with TRBJ1-6, with D possibly matching TRBD1 (5 bases). This CDR3 is built from 14 residues. Trimming removed 3 bases from V and 7 bases from J, with 10 bases in between. Germline CDR1 is SNHLY and CDR2 is FYNNEI. This chain's CDR3 is CASSDRGNNSPLHF. CDR3 in DNA: TGTGCCAGCAGTGATAGGGGAAACAATTCACCCCTCCACTTT. The full variable domain, rest sourced from reference TRBV2 and TRBJ1-6, is EPEVTQTPSHQVTQMGQEVILRCVPISNHLYFYWYRQILGQKVEFLVSFYNNEISEKSEIFDDQFSVERPDGSNFTLKIRSTKLEDSAMYFCASSDRGNNSPLHFGNGTRLTVT.

The table lists this clonotype with a few counts. The chain recombines TRBV4-2 with TRBJ2-2, with 9 bases lining up with TRBD1. The V gene end was trimmed by 3 bases and the J gene end by 5 bases; junction bases not matched to a gene: 13. Germline-derived CDR1 and CDR2 are LGHNA and YNFKEQ. There are 18 residues in the CDR3. In nucleotides, the CDR3 is TGTGCCAGCAGCCATCGGCCCACAGGGGGCGTGGGGACCGGGGAGCTGTTTTTT. Its protein is CASSHRPTGGVGTGELFF.

The chain combines TRBV10-3 with TRBJ2-1, with a weak D call TRBD2 (6 bases). The V gene's germline CDR1 is ENHRY and CDR2 SYGVKD. There are 13 residues in the CDR3. V shed 11 bases and J shed 6 bases, with 17 bases lying between them. The CDR3 sequence is CASGTSPSNEQFF. In DNA, the CDR3 is TGTGCCTCAGGTACTAGCCCGTCCAATGAGCAGTTCTTC.

The rearrangement uses TRBV7-9 and TRBJ1-6; D call uncertain. The length of the CDR3 is 14 residues. The ends were cut back, 6 bases at V and 7 bases at J, with 13 bases in the middle. Per germline, CDR1 SEHNR and CDR2 FQNEAQ (reference sequence). Here the CDR3 reads CASREDRGNSPLHF. Here the CDR3 DNA reads TGTGCCAGCAGGGAGGACCGAGGGAATTCACCCCTCCACTTT.

V gene TRBV6-8 combines with J gene TRBJ2-6; D gene ambiguous. Between the trimmed V and J ends, which lost 6 bases and 3 bases, there was a span of 9 bases. CDR1 is MNHGY, CDR2 SAAAGT, per germline. The CDR3 has 14 residues. The CDR3 region has the DNA TGTGCCAGCAGCAGGCTTGGTGGGGCCAACGTCCTGACTTTC. Its translation is CASSRLGGANVLTF.

V and J are TRBV27 and TRBJ2-7, with D tentatively TRBD1 or TRBD2 (6 bases each). V was shortened by 5 bases and J by 2 bases, with 19 bases between the two germline ends. Germline V lookup: CDR1 MNHEY, CDR2 SMNVEV (reference sequence). The CDR3 spans 16 residues. The CDR3 DNA reads as TGTGCCAGCAGTCCCATCCCCGGGGGCTTTCCCTACGAGCAGTACGTC. It encodes CASSPIPGGFPYEQYV.

V gene TRBV2 combines with J gene TRBJ2-5, with no clear D. The CDR3 has 13 residues. Trimming shortened V by 5 bases and J by 6 bases, and 13 bases separated the two germline ends. Germline CDR1 and CDR2: SNHLY and FYNNEI. CDR3 nucleotides: TGTGCCAGCAGTAATACGACCTGGAAGACCCAGTACTTC. Translating gives CASSNTTWKTQYF.

This sequence joins TRBV7-9 and TRBJ1-6; 10 nucleotides match TRBD1. The CDR3 consists of 16 residues. Losses at the gene ends were 4 bases for V and 9 bases for J; bases not matched to a gene: 9. Germline-derived CDR1 and CDR2 are SEHNR and FQNEAQ (reference sequence). The CDR3 sequence: CASSSSPGTGASPLHF. The DNA for the CDR3 is TGTGCCAGCAGCTCGTCCCCCGGGACAGGGGCTTCACCCCTCCACTTT.

The chain is built from TRBV12-5 and TRBJ2-3; 9 bases are a match to TRBD2. Per germline, CDR1 LGHNT and CDR2 FRNRAP. Trimming cost V 6 bases and J 1 base; bases outside gene matches: 5. The CDR3 has 15 residues. For the CDR3, the DNA is TGTGCTAGTGGCCCCGCGGGGGGGCGCACAGATACGCAGTATTTT. This translates into CASGPAGGRTDTQYF.

Only a few counts were recorded for this clonotype. The J gene is TRBJ2-7, the V gene TRBV2; 8 bases map to TRBD2. Germline V lookup: CDR1 SNHLY, CDR2 FYNNEI. The CDR3 loop spans 17 amino acids. The V segment lost 6 bases and the J segment 4 bases; nucleotides outside the gene matches: 17. CDR3: CASRTSQGFGGEYEQYF. CDR3 sequence (DNA): TGTGCCAGCAGGACGAGTCAGGGATTCGGGGGGGAATACGAGCAGTACTTC.

This sequence joins TRBV7-8 and TRBJ2-7; a possible D gene is TRBD1 (6 bases). The germline V and J ends were trimmed by 5 bases and 4 bases, with 12 bases remaining between them. The CDR3 loop spans 13 amino acids. From germline, CDR1 is SGHVS and CDR2 FQNEAQ. In DNA, the CDR3 is TGTGCCAGCAGCCCCTCGGACAGATACGAGCAGTACTTC. It specifies CASSPSDRYEQYF.

The chain recombines TRBV10-3 with TRBJ2-1; D is undetermined. CDR1 is ENHRY and CDR2 is SYGVKD in the germline V gene. This CDR3 is built from 12 residues. V shed 8 bases and J shed 8 bases, with 13 bases lying between them. The CDR3: CAIRQARDEQFF. For the CDR3, the DNA is TGTGCCATCCGGCAGGCCCGGGATGAGCAGTTCTTC.

V gene TRBV6-8 combines with J gene TRBJ1-1; D ambiguous. This CDR3 spans 14 amino acids. Germline CDR1 reads MNHGY; CDR2 reads SAAAGT. V was shortened by 0 bases and J by 1 base, with 6 bases between the two germline ends. The CDR3 nucleotides are TGTGCCAGCAGTTACTCTATAGCGAACACTGAAGCTTTCTTT. It translates to CASSYSIANTEAFF.

This clonotype was counted a few times. The V and J genes are TRBV27 and TRBJ1-4; TRBD1 aligns across 8 bases. Germline CDR1 and CDR2: MNHEY and SMNVEV (reference sequence). The junction had 4 bases not matched to a gene; V was cut back by 6 bases and J by 4 bases. The CDR3 totals 14 residues. The CDR3: CASRRQGINEKLFF. The DNA for the CDR3 is TGTGCCAGCAGAAGACAGGGGATTAATGAAAAACTGTTTTTT.

The chain couples TRBV20-1 to TRBJ1-2, with D unclear. This CDR3 spans 11 amino acids. Germline V CDR1 and CDR2: DFQATT, SNEGSKA (reference sequence). V dropped 8 bases and J dropped 4 bases, with 11 bases sitting between them. CDR3 in amino acids: CSTRRTYGYTF. Written as DNA, the CDR3 is TGCAGTACAAGACGGACCTATGGCTACACCTTC.

As concerns this clonotype: This may be a read error, as it is one base from a much larger clone. V gene TRBV6-5 combines with J gene TRBJ1-5; no definite D call. The length of the CDR3 is 14 residues. V was clipped by 0 bases and J by 8 bases, with 11 bases between them. The germline CDR1 and CDR2 sequences are MNHEY and SVGAGI. The DNA for the CDR3 is TGTGCCAGCAGTTACTCGCCTAGGAATGAGCCCCAGCATTTT. Translated, it gives CASSYSPRNEPQHF.

The chain carries TRBV4-1 and TRBJ1-1; D possibly corresponds to TRBD1 (5 bases). The V end was cut by 1 base, the J end by 5 bases, with 26 bases between. This CDR3 comprises 19 residues. Germline loops: CDR1 MGHRA, CDR2 YSYEKL. The CDR3 DNA is TGCGCCAGCAGCCAAGGGAGAATTCTGGCAGGGTCGGGGAGTACTGAAGCTTTCTTT. It is translated as CASSQGRILAGSGSTEAFF.

This clonotype was recorded at least ten times. The chain carries TRBV7-9 and TRBJ1-5; TRBD1 matches 7 bases. V was pared by 1 base and J by 5 bases, with 8 bases of the junction left unmatched. The CDR3 is made up of 16 amino acids. Germline V gene lookup returns CDR1 SEHNR and CDR2 FQNEAQ (reference sequence). CDR3 in amino acids: CASSLVERDSHQPQHF. The CDR3 DNA reads TGTGCCAGCAGCTTAGTTGAAAGGGACAGCCATCAGCCCCAGCATTTT. Full variable domain (missing parts from reference TRBV7-9 and TRBJ1-5): DTGVSQNPRHKITKRGQNVTFRCDPISEHNRLYWYRQTLGQGPEFLTYFQNEAQLEKSRLLSDRFSAERPKGSFSTLEIQRTEQGDSAMYLCASSLVERDSHQPQHFGDGTRLSIL.

CDR3 bases: TGTGCCAGCGCAAATCGGGGACAGATCGCTTATGGCTACACCTTC. This translates into CASANRGQIAYGYTF. The chain uses TRBV5-3 and TRBJ1-2; 7 nucleotides line up with TRBD1. TRBV5-3 is flagged as an ORF with uncertain function. J was trimmed by 5 bases and V by 8 bases; bases with no gene match: 15. The CDR3 totals 15 residues.

The table lists this clonotype with a few counts. The chain couples TRBV6-1 to TRBJ1-3; D ambiguous. This CDR3 comprises 14 residues. V shed 0 bases and J shed 4 bases, with 7 bases lying between them. Per germline, CDR1 MNHNS and CDR2 SASEGT. CDR3 sequence reads: CASSEAGTGNTIYF. The CDR3, as DNA: TGTGCCAGCAGTGAAGCGGGAACGGGAAACACCATATATTTT.

This clonotype was detected many times. The rearrangement links TRBV7-6 to TRBJ2-3; TRBD1 agrees at 9 bases. Germline trimming cut 5 bases from V and 3 bases from J; bases unmatched to any gene: 3. Germline V gene sequence: CDR1 SGHVS, CDR2 FNYEAQ. The CDR3 runs to 14 residues. The chain's CDR3 is CASSNGQGTDTQYF. CDR3 nucleotide sequence: TGTGCCAGCAGCAACGGACAGGGGACAGATACGCAGTATTTT.

This clonotype was found a few times. This chain joins TRBV7-6 and TRBJ2-3; unclear D gene. Between the trimmed V and J ends, which lost 0 bases and 8 bases, there was a span of 3 bases. The CDR3 is made up of 11 amino acids. The germline V gene encodes CDR1 SGHVS and CDR2 FNYEAQ. DNA of the CDR3: TGTGCCAGCAGCTTAGCCGGTACGCAGTATTTT. Its protein product is CASSLAGTQYF.

This clonotype was recorded many times. The gene calls are TRBV6-1 and TRBJ1-1; perhaps TRBD1 as D (6 bases). The CDR3 extends over 16 amino acids. Germline CDR1 is MNHNS and CDR2 is SASEGT. Deletions cut 6 bases from V and 1 base from J, with 18 bases between. In DNA form, the CDR3 reads TGTGCCAGCAGCACAGGGACCCTTAAGACGAACACTGAAGCTTTCTTT. Protein: CASSTGTLKTNTEAFF.

This chain connects TRBV7-6 to TRBJ2-3; TRBD2 is a possible D gene (6 bases). V lost 6 bases, J lost 4 bases, and 14 bases lay in between. Looked up from germline, CDR1 is SGHVS and CDR2 is FNYEAQ. This CDR3 has 14 amino acids. The CDR3 protein is CASSQMGGSDTQYF. The CDR3 DNA sequence: TGTGCCAGCAGTCAAATGGGGGGTTCAGATACGCAGTATTTT.

This clonotype showed up many times. This chain uses TRBV7-3 with TRBJ1-1; 7 bases map to TRBD1. The ends lost 2 bases at V and 7 bases at J; junction bases unmatched: 4. The CDR3 is made up of 13 amino acids. Germline V lookup: CDR1 SGHTA, CDR2 FQGTGA. The CDR3: CASSLGGQNEAFF. The CDR3 DNA follows: TGTGCCAGCAGCTTAGGGGGACAGAATGAAGCTTTCTTT.

The chain combines TRBV4-1 with TRBJ1-5; D is ambiguous. Trimming removed 0 bases at V and 6 bases at J, with 12 bases between. CDR1 and CDR2 from the germline V gene are MGHRA and YSYEKL. CDR3 length equals 15 residues. CDR3 nucleotides: TGCGCCAGCAGCCAAGAAGAGGGATGGAGTCAGCCCCAGCATTTT. This translates into CASSQEEGWSQPQHF.

The gene calls are TRBV7-6 and TRBJ1-6, with 9 bases lining up with TRBD1. V dropped 6 bases and J dropped 9; count of bases not matched to a gene: 9. The CDR3 consists of 15 residues. The V gene's germline CDR1 is SGHVS and CDR2 FNYEAQ. The CDR3 DNA reads TGTGCCAGCAGATCCACGGGACAGGGCTTTTCACCCCTCCACTTT. Translated: CASRSTGQGFSPLHF.

A few counts support this clonotype. The chain carries TRBV4-1 and TRBJ2-7; possible D gene TRBD1, 5 bases. Germline V gives CDR1 MGHRA, CDR2 YSYEKL. The germline V and J ends were trimmed by 3 bases and 3 bases, with 12 bases remaining between them. This CDR3 region has 14 residues. CDR3 nucleotide sequence: TGCGCCAGCAGCCAGTCGACAGAAAGCTACGAGCAGTACTTC. As protein: CASSQSTESYEQYF.

The chain is built from TRBV12-3 or TRBV12-4 and TRBJ2-3; TRBD2 matches 8 bases. The CDR3 contains 13 residues. V lost 3 bases, J lost 14 bases, and 10 bases stayed unmatched. The chain's CDR3 is CASSFSAGGRSYF. CDR3 sequence (DNA): TGTGCCAGCAGTTTTTCTGCGGGGGGCCGGTCGTATTTT.